This T cell receptor beta chain was sequenced in a study of T cells in Graves' hyperthyroidism and ophthalmopathy. V dropped 8 bases and J dropped 5; count of bases not matched to a gene: 1. CDR3 length equals 13 residues. RNA transcripts provided the source from which TCR beta CDR3 regions were amplified. Using the HTBI primer set, a first-round RT-PCR was run on the TCR CDR3. Using its own MiXCR run on the multiplex PCR reads, TCRdb lists one record per CDR3 protein. The data contain about half a million distinct CDR3 sequences, 16% of them singletons. The receptor was isolated from a woman in her thirties with Graves' ophthalmopathy. The chain carries TRBV12-3 or TRBV12-4 and TRBJ2-1; 12 nucleotides agree with TRBD1. Sequenced input: blood. This CDR3 reads CASWDRGHNEQFF. CDR3 coding DNA: TGTGCCAGCTGGGACAGGGGGCACAATGAGCAGTTCTTC.